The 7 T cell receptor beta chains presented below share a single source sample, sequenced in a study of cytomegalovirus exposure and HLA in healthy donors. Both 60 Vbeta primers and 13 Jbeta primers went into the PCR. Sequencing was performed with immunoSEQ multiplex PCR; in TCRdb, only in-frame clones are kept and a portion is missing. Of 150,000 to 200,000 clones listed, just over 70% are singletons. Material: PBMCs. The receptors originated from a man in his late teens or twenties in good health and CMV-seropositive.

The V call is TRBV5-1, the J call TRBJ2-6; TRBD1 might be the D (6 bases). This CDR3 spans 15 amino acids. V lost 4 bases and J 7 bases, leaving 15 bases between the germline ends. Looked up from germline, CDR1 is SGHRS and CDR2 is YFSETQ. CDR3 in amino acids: CASSVGTRGANVLTF. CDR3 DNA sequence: TGCGCCAGCAGCGTTGGGACCAGGGGAGCCAACGTCCTGACTTTC.

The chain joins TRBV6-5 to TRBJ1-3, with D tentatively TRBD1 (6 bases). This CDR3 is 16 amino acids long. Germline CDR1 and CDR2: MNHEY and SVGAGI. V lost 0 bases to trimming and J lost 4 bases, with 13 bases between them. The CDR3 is CASSYSMQQGGNTIYF. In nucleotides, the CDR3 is TGTGCCAGCAGTTACTCGATGCAGCAGGGGGGAAACACCATATATTTT.

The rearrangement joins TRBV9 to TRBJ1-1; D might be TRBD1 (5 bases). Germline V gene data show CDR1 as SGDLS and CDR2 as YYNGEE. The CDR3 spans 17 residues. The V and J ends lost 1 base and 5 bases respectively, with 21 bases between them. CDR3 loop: CASSVYQASGGTTEAFF. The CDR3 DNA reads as TGTGCCAGCAGCGTATACCAAGCCTCCGGGGGAACAACTGAAGCTTTCTTT.

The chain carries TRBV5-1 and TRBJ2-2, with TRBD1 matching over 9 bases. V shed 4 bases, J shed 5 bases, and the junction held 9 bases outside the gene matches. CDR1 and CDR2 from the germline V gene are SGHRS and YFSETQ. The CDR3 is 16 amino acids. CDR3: CASSGHRGPRTGELFF. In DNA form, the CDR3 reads TGCGCCAGCAGCGGTCACAGGGGGCCGAGGACCGGGGAGCTGTTTTTT.

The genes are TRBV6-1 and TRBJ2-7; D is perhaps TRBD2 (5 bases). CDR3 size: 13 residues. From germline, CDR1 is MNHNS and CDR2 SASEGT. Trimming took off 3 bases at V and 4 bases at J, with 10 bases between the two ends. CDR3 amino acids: CASSDGLLYEQYV. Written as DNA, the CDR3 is TGTGCCAGCAGTGACGGACTCCTATACGAGCAGTACGTC.

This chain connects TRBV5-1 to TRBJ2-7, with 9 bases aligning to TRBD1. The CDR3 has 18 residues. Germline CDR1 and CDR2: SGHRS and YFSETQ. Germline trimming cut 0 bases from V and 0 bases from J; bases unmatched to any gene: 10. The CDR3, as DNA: TGCGCCAGCAGCTTGGGGACAGGGGTTACCTTAAGCTCCTACGAGCAGTACGTC. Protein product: CASSLGTGVTLSSYEQYV.

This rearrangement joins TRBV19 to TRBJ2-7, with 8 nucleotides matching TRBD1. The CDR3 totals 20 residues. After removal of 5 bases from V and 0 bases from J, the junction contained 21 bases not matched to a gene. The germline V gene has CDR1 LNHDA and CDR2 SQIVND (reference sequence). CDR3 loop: CASSEPNIFAGGLSSYEQYV. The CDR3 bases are TGTGCCAGTAGTGAGCCTAACATCTTCGCAGGGGGCCTAAGCTCCTACGAGCAGTACGTC.